What follows is one T cell receptor (beta chain) and its context. Its specificity is not known. The authors loaded approximately 220 ng DNA, around 30,000 T cell genomes, into sorted-subset replicate PCRs. Assay: immunoSEQ multiplex PCR; the TCRdb copy retains only in-frame clones and omits some. This sample has 2 million to 3 million clones, with over 85% found just once. This sample was included in a study of shared clonotypes between healthy human individuals. After removal of 2 bases from V and 1 base from J, the junction contained 1 base not matched to a gene. The V gene's germline CDR1 is MDHEN and CDR2 SYDVKM. This CDR3 spans 14 amino acids. Study-level findings and limits: Naive subsets typically showed greater estimated richness than memory subsets. Among four donors, 4.5% to 5.5% of naive CD4 clonotypes were found in common. The expectation was that sequencing depth would affect clonotype sharing among donors.

The V call is TRBV28, the J call TRBJ1-1; 7 bases align to TRBD1. The sample taken for sequencing was naive CD4+ T cells from PBMCs. Subset specified: CD45RA+ positively selected. The origin of this receptor is a man between 18 and 29 years old in good health. Some clones in this sample may be carry-over from other donors' samples. The DNA of the CDR3 is TGTGCCAGCAGTTTACGGGACAGGAACACTGAAGCTTTCTTT. Its translation: CASSLRDRNTEAFF. The full variable domain, completed using reference TRBV28 and TRBJ1-1, is DVKVTQSSRYLVKRTGEKVFLECVQDMDHENMFWYRQDPGLGLRLIYFSYDVKMKEKGDIPEGYSVSREKKERFSLILESASTNQTSMYLCASSLRDRNTEAFFGQGTRLTVV.